Listed below are T cell receptor beta chains from one sample, sequenced in a study of T cell clones after liver transplantation. Measured with immunoSEQ multiplex PCR; TCRdb has only the in-frame clones, and not every one. The sample shows 65,000 to 85,000 clones, approximately 81% of them seen only once. This specimen was CD4+ T cells from blood, taken 48 months after liver transplant. The receptors were gathered from a human patient who received a liver transplant. Some of the T cells may derive from the graft donor. Both conserved end residues are part of each CDR3. The order of the fields is V gene, clone size, J gene, D gene, CDR3 length, CDR3 protein, CDR3 DNA. D genes are given only for firm matches. Not all rows give a size; the values are once, few, many and, for expanded clones, a class.

>TRBV13|once|TRBJ2-3|TRBD2|14
CASITSGFTDTQYF
TGTGCCAGCATCACTAGCGGCTTCACAGATACGCAGTATTTT
>TRBV5-4|-|TRBJ2-1|-|16
CASSLGGRGSRNEQFF
TGTGCCAGCAGCTTGGGGGGGCGGGGGAGTCGCAATGAGCAGTTCTTC
>TRBV7-2|-|TRBJ2-5|-|14
CASSPSRYQETQYF
TGTGCCAGCAGCCCGAGTCGGTACCAAGAGACCCAGTACTTC
>TRBV4-2|-|TRBJ2-3|TRBD2|16
CASSQGVAGGGSTQYF
TGTGCCAGCAGCCAAGGCGTGGCGGGGGGTGGGTCTACGCAGTATTTT
>TRBV7-2|medium-sized|TRBJ1-6|-|16
CASSLAQVSGNSPLHF
TGTGCCAGCAGCTTAGCTCAGGTCAGCGGTAATTCACCCCTCCACTTT
>TRBV30|few|TRBJ1-5|-|13
CAWSRQGYQPQHF
TGTGCCTGGAGTCGTCAGGGGTATCAGCCCCAGCATTTT
>TRBV27|-|TRBJ2-5|-|15
CASRERGQTSQEQYF
TGTGCCAGCAGGGAACGGGGGCAGACATCGCAGGAGCAGTACTTC
>TRBV7-9|-|TRBJ2-1|-|17
CASSLGGARGSYNEQFF
TGTGCCAGCAGCTTAGGGGGGGCACGGGGCTCCTACAATGAGCAGTTCTTC
>TRBV11-3|-|TRBJ2-1|TRBD2|13
CASSLGGENEQFF
TGTGCCAGCAGCCTTGGGGGGGAAAATGAGCAGTTCTTC
>TRBV29-1|-|TRBJ1-1|-|12
CSVGQFDTEAFF
TGCAGCGTTGGACAGTTTGACACTGAAGCTTTCTTT
>TRBV6-5|few|TRBJ1-1|-|13
CASSYSSRVEAFF
TGTGCCAGCAGTTACTCGAGCAGGGTTGAAGCTTTCTTT
>TRBV7-3|-|TRBJ2-3|-|11
CASSLPDTQYF
TGTGCCAGCAGCTTACCAGATACGCAGTATTTT
>TRBV6-1|-|TRBJ2-6|-|17
CASSEVLRGSGANVLTF
TGTGCCAGCAGTGAAGTTCTCAGGGGCTCTGGGGCCAACGTCCTGACTTTC
>TRBV5-1|-|TRBJ2-3|-|15
CASSPRRAYTDTQYF
TGCGCCAGCAGCCCCAGGAGGGCCTACACAGATACGCAGTATTTT
>TRBV5-1|few|TRBJ2-7|-|12
CASSENKGEQYF
TGCGCCAGCAGCGAAAACAAGGGAGAGCAGTACTTC
>TRBV15|-|TRBJ2-1|-|14
CATSRGRGNNEQFF
TGTGCCACCTCTAGGGGGAGGGGGAACAATGAGCAGTTCTTC